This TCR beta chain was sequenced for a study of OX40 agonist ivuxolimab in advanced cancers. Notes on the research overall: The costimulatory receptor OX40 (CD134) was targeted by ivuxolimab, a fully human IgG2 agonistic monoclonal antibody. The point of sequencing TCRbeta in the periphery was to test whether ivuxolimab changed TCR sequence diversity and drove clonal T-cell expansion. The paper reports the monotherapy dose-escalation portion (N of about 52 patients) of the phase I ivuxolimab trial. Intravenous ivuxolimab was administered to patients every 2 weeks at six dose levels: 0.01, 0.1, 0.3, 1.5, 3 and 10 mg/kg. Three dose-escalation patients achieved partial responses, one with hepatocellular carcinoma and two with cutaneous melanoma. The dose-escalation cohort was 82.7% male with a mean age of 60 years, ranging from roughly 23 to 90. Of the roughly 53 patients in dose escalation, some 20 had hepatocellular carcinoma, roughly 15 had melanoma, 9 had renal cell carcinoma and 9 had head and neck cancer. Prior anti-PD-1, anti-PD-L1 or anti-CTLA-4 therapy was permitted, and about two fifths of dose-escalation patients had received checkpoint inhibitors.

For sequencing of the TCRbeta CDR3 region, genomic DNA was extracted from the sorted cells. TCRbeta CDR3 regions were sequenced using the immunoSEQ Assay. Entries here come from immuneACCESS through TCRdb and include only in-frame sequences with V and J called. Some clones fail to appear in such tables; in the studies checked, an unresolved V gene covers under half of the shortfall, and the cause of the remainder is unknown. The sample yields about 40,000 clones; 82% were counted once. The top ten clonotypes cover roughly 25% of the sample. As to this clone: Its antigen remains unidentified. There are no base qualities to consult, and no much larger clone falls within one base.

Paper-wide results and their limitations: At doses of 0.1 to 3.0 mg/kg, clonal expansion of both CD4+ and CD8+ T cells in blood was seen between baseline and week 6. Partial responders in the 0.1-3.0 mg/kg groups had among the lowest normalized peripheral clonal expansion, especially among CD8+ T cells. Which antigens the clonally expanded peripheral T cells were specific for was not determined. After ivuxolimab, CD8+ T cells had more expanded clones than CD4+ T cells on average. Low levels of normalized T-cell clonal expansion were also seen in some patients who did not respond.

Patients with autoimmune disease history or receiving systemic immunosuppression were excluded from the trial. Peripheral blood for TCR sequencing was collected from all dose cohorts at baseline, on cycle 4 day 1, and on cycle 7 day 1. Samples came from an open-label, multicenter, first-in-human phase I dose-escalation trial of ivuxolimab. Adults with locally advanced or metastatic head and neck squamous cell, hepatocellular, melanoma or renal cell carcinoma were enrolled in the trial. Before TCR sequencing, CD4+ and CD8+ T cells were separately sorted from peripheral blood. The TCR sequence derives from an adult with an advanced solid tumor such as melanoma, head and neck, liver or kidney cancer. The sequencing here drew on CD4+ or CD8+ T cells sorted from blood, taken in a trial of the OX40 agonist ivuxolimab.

The CDR3: CASSLFSGTGELFF. The base sequence is TGTGCCAGCAGCCTCTTCAGTGGGACCGGGGAGCTGTTTTTT. The sequence is built from TRBV14 and TRBJ2-2, with the D gene not clear enough to name. Per the germline V gene, SGHDN is the CDR1 and FVKESK is the CDR2. V sheds 4 bases and J sheds 5 bases, leaving 11 bases between their ends. The CDR3 runs 14 residues from the cysteine to the phenylalanine. The kept DNA is CDR3 alone, 42 bases in frame from the first base.